This T cell receptor (beta chain) is drawn from a study of blood T cell repertoires in COVID-19. As for the study in general: The United States, Italy and Spain provided the acute and convalescent COVID-19 samples.

Libraries were prepared by immunoSEQ multiplex PCR; TCRdb keeps only in-frame clonotypes and omits some of them. The data show about 140,000 clones, with around 83% seen just once and roughly 3.9% held by the top ten. Specimen: peripheral blood. This receptor was taken from a woman at least 80 years old with acute or convalescent COVID-19.

The chain's CDR3 is CATLGGRDTEAFF. The CDR3 nucleotides are TGTGCCACCCTCGGGGGGCGCGACACTGAAGCTTTCTTT. This chain links TRBV19 with TRBJ1-1; D may be TRBD1 (6 bases). Trimming took 10 bases from V and 3 from J, leaving 15 bases between them. The germline gives CDR1 LNHDA, CDR2 SQIVND (reference sequence). The CDR3 sequence is 13 residues long.